This T cell receptor (beta chain) was identified in a study of cytomegalovirus exposure and HLA in healthy donors. PCR involved 60 Vbeta and 13 Jbeta primers. The data were produced by immunoSEQ multiplex PCR, yet TCRdb's version contains in-frame clones alone and is incomplete. Recorded for this sample: about 130,000 clones. The V and J ends lost 5 bases and 6 bases respectively, with 16 bases between them. The V gene's germline CDR1 is SGHTA and CDR2 FQGTGA. CDR3 length: 15 residues. The sample consisted of PBMCs. J is TRBJ1-4 and V is TRBV7-3; no definite D call. The receptor was derived from a middle-aged woman in good health and CMV-seronegative. The CDR3 region is CASSPTGRLDEKLFF. The CDR3 nucleotides are TGTGCCAGCAGCCCTACCGGGAGGCTGGATGAAAAACTGTTTTTT.